The next 3 T cell receptor beta chains were all read from a single sample in a study of T-cell memory formation after mild COVID-19. One entry per CDR3 protein results from TCRdb running MiXCR on the 5' RACE reads. The table has around 340,000 distinct CDR3 sequences, about an eighth seen once. Source material: PBMCs or a T cell subset sorted from them (not recorded which). The source is a man in his late teens or twenties who had mild COVID-19 (a few samples of this study predate the infection). Cell type and time point are not known.

This clonotype was found a few times. The chain combines TRBV27 with TRBJ2-3, with 7 bases aligning to TRBD1. The CDR3 is made up of 15 amino acids. Germline V gene data show CDR1 as MNHEY and CDR2 as SMNVEV (reference sequence). After removal of 3 bases from V and 1 base from J, the junction contained 4 bases not matched to a gene. As DNA, the CDR3 is TGTGCCAGCAGTTTCTACAGGGGCCGCACAGATACGCAGTATTTT. Its translation is CASSFYRGRTDTQYF.

This clonotype was detected only a few times. This chain connects TRBV27 to TRBJ1-1; D unresolved. Germline V gene lookup returns CDR1 MNHEY and CDR2 SMNVEV (reference sequence). This CDR3 has 13 residues. V was clipped by 5 bases and J by 6 bases, with 13 bases between them. The CDR3 nucleotides are TGTGCCAGCAGTCCCGGTAGGAAGGCTGAAGCTTTCTTT. It is translated as CASSPGRKAEAFF.

This clonotype showed up just a few times. The chain is built from TRBV5-4 and TRBJ1-2, with 10 bases identical to TRBD1. Germline values: CDR1 SGHNT, CDR2 YYREEE (reference sequence). The V segment lost 4 bases and the J segment 8 bases; nucleotides outside the gene matches: 11. The CDR3 contains 15 residues. The CDR3 nucleotides are TGTGCCAGCAGCAGACCCGGGACAGGGGATCTCGGCTACACCTTC. Protein: CASSRPGTGDLGYTF.